This entry features one TCR beta chain sequence. This sample is part of a study of blood T cell repertoires in COVID-19. Turning to the study itself: Samples representing acute and convalescent COVID-19 were sourced from the United States, Italy and Spain. Nucleic acid was either cDNA or gDNA, and it came from T cells, B-cell-depleted T cells, or PBMCs.

How the authors handled the data: Amplified reference gene primers provided the basis for estimating nucleated cell counts. Here immunoSEQ multiplex PCR was the method, and the copy in TCRdb shows in-frame clones only, minus some. V, J and clone size are those of that table, while D and trimming were read from the DNA. The sample records some 190,000 clones, roughly 90% being singletons. This CDR3 spans 13 amino acids. The V segment lost 6 bases and the J segment 6 bases; nucleotides outside the gene matches: 3. From germline, CDR1 is SGHTA and CDR2 FQGNSA. The chain is built from TRBV7-2 and TRBJ2-2, with 8 bases aligning to TRBD2. This clonotype originated in a man younger than 30 with active or convalescent COVID-19. Source material: peripheral blood. CDR3 loop: CASRRGGPGELFF. DNA of the CDR3: TGTGCCAGCAGACGGGGGGGGCCCGGGGAGCTGTTTTTT. Combining the CDR3 with reference TRBV7-2 and TRBJ2-2 gives the whole variable domain GAGVSQSPSNKVTEKGKDVELRCDPISGHTALYWYRQSLGQGLEFLIYFQGNSAPDKSGLPSDRFSAERTGGSVSTLTIQRTQQEDSAVYLCASRRGGPGELFFGEGSRLTVL.